One sample yielded the 22 T cell receptor beta chains listed below, sequenced in a study of cytotoxic CD8 clonotypes in ibrutinib-treated CLL. The protocol was immunoSEQ multiplex PCR, while the TCRdb copy is restricted to in-frame clones and leaves out a portion. Of over 200,000 clones listed, about 75% are singletons. The sequences come from PBMCs, collected after 12 months of ibrutinib treatment. These receptors all stem from a human donor with chronic lymphocytic leukemia.

The chain carries TRBV6-1 and TRBJ2-1; 9 bases are shared with TRBD2. V shed 6 bases and J 8 bases; nucleotides not matched to a gene: 5. This CDR3 contains 13 residues. Per germline, CDR1 MNHNS and CDR2 SASEGT. As DNA, the CDR3 is TGTGCCAGCAGATCTAGCGGGATAGATGAGCAGTTCTTC. Amino acids: CASRSSGIDEQFF.

The V and J genes are TRBV29-1 and TRBJ2-1, with 14 bases that match TRBD2. CDR1 and CDR2 (germline): SQVTM, ANQGSEA. J lost 6 bases, V lost 6 bases, and 28 bases had no gene match. CDR3 length equals 22 residues. The CDR3 DNA follows: TGCAGCGTGGCCGGACGGGACGGGACTAGCGGGAGCTATTCGGTAACTAGCAATGAGCAGTTCTTC. This encodes CSVAGRDGTSGSYSVTSNEQFF.

This chain uses TRBV4-1 with TRBJ2-1, with 8 bases aligning to TRBD1. Germline CDR1 MGHRA, CDR2 YSYEKL. CDR3 length equals 16 residues. Trimming took 4 bases from V and 1 from J; bases not matched to a gene: 6. In DNA form, the CDR3 reads TGCGCCAGCAGCCGAGGACAGGGAAGGTCCTACAATGAGCAGTTCTTC. It translates to CASSRGQGRSYNEQFF.

The chain uses TRBV7-2 and TRBJ1-1, with 10 bases that match TRBD1. This CDR3 region has 15 residues. V dropped 5 bases and J dropped 4; count of bases not matched to a gene: 7. Germline V gene sequence: CDR1 SGHTA, CDR2 FQGNSA. Here the CDR3 reads CASSVTRTGGTEAFF. CDR3 DNA: TGTGCCAGCAGCGTCACTAGGACAGGGGGCACTGAAGCTTTCTTT.

The chain combines TRBV6-1 with TRBJ2-3, with D possibly TRBD1 on 5 matching bases. The CDR3 covers 14 residues. V gave up 6 bases and J gave up 7 bases, with 17 bases separating them. Germline V gene data show CDR1 as MNHNS and CDR2 as SASEGT. CDR3 residues: CASRDIILAYTQYF. CDR3 sequence (DNA): TGTGCCAGCAGGGACATTATATTAGCATATACGCAGTATTTT.

The chain employs TRBV5-5 and TRBJ1-1; D not resolved. This CDR3 comprises 12 residues. Trimming removed 4 bases at V and 6 bases at J, with 10 bases between. Germline CDR1 and CDR2: SGHKS and YYEKEE (reference sequence). The CDR3 nucleotides read TGTGCCAGCAGCGAAAAGATGGCTGAAGCTTTCTTT. Translation gives CASSEKMAEAFF.

The V gene is TRBV5-4, the J gene TRBJ2-3; D may be TRBD2 (6 bases). CDR1 is SGHNT, CDR2 YYREEE, per germline (reference sequence). This CDR3 has 16 amino acids. The V end was cut by 4 bases, the J end by 2 bases, with 17 bases between. The CDR3 region has the DNA TGTGCCAGCAGCCCGTCAGGGACTCTGAACACAGATACGCAGTATTTT. It is translated as CASSPSGTLNTDTQYF.

The chain is built from TRBV7-9 and TRBJ2-1, with D possibly TRBD2 on 5 matching bases. CDR3 length: 14 residues. Germline lookup yields CDR1 SEHNR and CDR2 FQNEAQ (reference sequence). Trimming removed 7 bases at V and 4 bases at J, with 14 bases between. The CDR3 bases are TGTGCCAGCACCCCGGACTTAATATACAATGAGCAGTTCTTC. It codes for CASTPDLIYNEQFF.

The chain has TRBV18 and TRBJ2-7; tentatively, D is TRBD1 or TRBD2 (6 bases each). There are 13 residues in the CDR3. Germline V gives CDR1 KGHSH, CDR2 LQKENI. With 5 bases removed from V and 6 bases from J, the gap between germline ends came to 14 bases. Here the CDR3 DNA reads TGTGCCAGCTCAGGCAATGAGGGGGGCGAGCAGTACTTC. This encodes CASSGNEGGEQYF.

V gene TRBV2 combines with J gene TRBJ2-7; D possibly corresponds to TRBD2 (6 bases). The CDR3 contains 11 residues. Germline assignment: CDR1 SNHLY and CDR2 FYNNEI. The V and J ends lost 4 bases and 12 bases respectively, with 13 bases between them. In DNA, the CDR3 is TGTGCCAGCAGTGTTAGCGGAGTCATGTACTTC. This encodes CASSVSGVMYF.

This chain uses TRBV19 with TRBJ1-4; D might be TRBD1 (6 bases). Per the germline V gene, CDR1 is LNHDA and CDR2 is SQIVND (reference sequence). The CDR3 contains 13 residues. V was pared by 9 bases and J by 7 bases, with 15 bases between. CDR3 sequence: CASNRDRGEKLFF. In nucleotides, the CDR3 is TGTGCCAGCAACAGGGATCGTGGTGAAAAACTGTTTTTT.

This clone was seen a few times. The chain carries TRBV6-5 and TRBJ1-5; D call uncertain. The CDR3 runs 15 residues. V lost 6 bases and J 1 base, leaving 13 bases between the germline ends. CDR1 is MNHEY and CDR2 is SVGAGI in the germline V gene. The CDR3 protein is CASRPGRRSNQPQHF. CDR3 bases: TGTGCCAGCAGACCAGGACGAAGGAGCAATCAGCCCCAGCATTTT.

The V and J genes are TRBV4-2 and TRBJ2-1; D gene uncertain. Germline assignment: CDR1 LGHNA and CDR2 YNFKEQ. The V and J ends lost 4 bases and 0 bases respectively, with 16 bases between them. The CDR3 sequence is 17 residues long. CDR3 sequence (DNA): TGTGCCAGCAGCCGAGTTGGAGCTGAAAGCTCCTACAATGAGCAGTTCTTC. It codes for CASSRVGAESSYNEQFF.

The genes are TRBV13 and TRBJ2-2, with 7 bases that match TRBD2. The CDR3 has 16 amino acids. CDR1 PRHDT and CDR2 FYEKMQ come from the germline V gene (reference sequence). V lost 2 bases, J lost 3 bases, and 6 bases stayed unmatched. The CDR3 here is CASSLKPAGHTGELFF. CDR3 bases: TGTGCCAGCAGCTTAAAGCCAGCGGGACACACCGGGGAGCTGTTTTTT.

The chain carries TRBV30 and TRBJ1-4; the D is unclear. CDR1 is GTSNPN and CDR2 is SVGIG in the germline V gene (reference sequence). Trimming shortened V by 2 bases and J by 8 bases, and 6 bases separated the two germline ends. The CDR3 has 11 amino acids. The CDR3 reads CAWSSGEKLFF. In DNA, the CDR3 is TGTGCCTGGAGTTCCGGGGAAAAACTGTTTTTT.

The rearrangement links TRBV6-5 to TRBJ1-3, with D uncertain. Germline lookup yields CDR1 MNHEY and CDR2 SVGAGI. CDR3 length: 14 amino acids. Trimming stripped 6 bases from V and 4 bases from J, with 13 bases between. DNA of the CDR3: TGTGCCAGCAGCCCCTCAGGACTCGGAAACACCATATATTTT. This codes for CASSPSGLGNTIYF.

This clone occurred a few times. The chain joins TRBV4-2 to TRBJ2-1; perhaps TRBD1 as D (5 bases). The V gene lost 3 bases and the J gene lost 9 bases, with 15 bases spanning the gap. CDR3 length: 14 residues. Germline CDR1 reads LGHNA; CDR2 reads YNFKEQ. Here the CDR3 reads CASSQGSGRGEQFF. CDR3 sequence (DNA): TGTGCCAGCAGCCAGGGATCGGGTAGGGGTGAGCAGTTCTTC.

The chain combines TRBV15 with TRBJ2-5, with 11 bases that match TRBD1. Unmatched junction bases numbered 1, after V lost 1 base and J lost 3 bases. From germline, CDR1 is LNHNV and CDR2 YYDKDF (reference sequence). CDR3 length equals 15 residues. As DNA, the CDR3 is TGTGCCACCAGCAGAGGGACAGGGGGCAAAGAGACCCAGTACTTC. This codes for CATSRGTGGKETQYF.

V and J are TRBV5-5 and TRBJ2-7; perhaps TRBD2 as D (6 bases). Germline V gene data show CDR1 as SGHKS and CDR2 as YYEKEE (reference sequence). CDR3 length equals 15 residues. V lost 2 bases and J 2 bases, leaving 14 bases between the germline ends. The CDR3 nucleotides read TGTGCCAGCAGCTTCCTCCGGGAGCGAACCTACGAGCAGTACTTC. Its protein product is CASSFLRERTYEQYF.

Only one count was recorded for this clone. The CDR3 region is CASSWGRHEQFF. The CDR3 nucleotides read TGTGCCAGTAGTTGGGGACGTCATGAGCAGTTCTTC. The chain combines TRBV19 with TRBJ2-1; tentatively, D is TRBD1 or TRBD2 (5 bases each). The CDR3 is made up of 12 amino acids. Trimming removed 5 bases at V and 8 bases at J, with 10 bases between. Germline V gene lookup returns CDR1 LNHDA and CDR2 SQIVND (reference sequence).

The table lists this clone with a count of one. This sequence joins TRBV11-3 and TRBJ2-7, with unresolved D. The germline V gene encodes CDR1 SGHNT and CDR2 YENEEA. The V gene lost 3 bases and the J gene lost 0 bases, with 6 bases spanning the gap. The CDR3 is 13 amino acids. CDR3 DNA sequence: TGTGCCAGCAGCTTTTACAGCTCCTACGAGCAGTACTTC. Its protein is CASSFYSSYEQYF.

The chain is built from TRBV7-9 and TRBJ1-2; perhaps TRBD1 as D (6 bases). CDR3 length: 16 residues. Germline V gene data show CDR1 as SEHNR and CDR2 as FQNEAQ (reference sequence). The V end lost 4 bases, the J end lost 3 bases, and 18 bases lay between the germline ends. The CDR3 nucleotides read TGTGCCAGCAGCTCACAACAGGGATCCGGGGACTATGGCTACACCTTC. Translated, it gives CASSSQQGSGDYGYTF.